These T cell receptor beta chains were read from a single sample in a study of PD-1 blockade in classical Hodgkin lymphoma. Sequenced by immunoSEQ multiplex PCR; TCRdb stores in-frame clones only, minus some. The table lists around 66,000 clones, 71% of them singletons, with just over 9% in the top ten. The specimen was peripheral blood mononuclear cells (PBMCs), collected before the second cycle of nivolumab. Source of these receptors: a human donor with classical Hodgkin lymphoma. Each CDR3 is given with its conserved first and last residue. Fields, in order: clone size, V gene, CDR3 length, J gene, D gene, CDR3 protein. D genes are given only for firm matches. The size entry is marked missing in some rows and otherwise reads once, few, many or a size class.

clone_size: -
v_call: TRBV29-1
cdr3_length: 14
j_call: TRBJ2-1
d_call: TRBD2
cdr3_aa: CSVRGTSGYNEQFF

clone_size: few
v_call: TRBV12-5
cdr3_length: 13
j_call: TRBJ2-3
d_call: -
cdr3_aa: CASGLGRGDTQYF

clone_size: -
v_call: TRBV5-6
cdr3_length: 13
j_call: TRBJ2-1
d_call: -
cdr3_aa: CASSSSRRKGQFF

clone_size: -
v_call: TRBV9
cdr3_length: 14
j_call: TRBJ1-1
d_call: TRBD1
cdr3_aa: CASSVVPGGTEAFF

clone_size: -
v_call: TRBV11-2
cdr3_length: 18
j_call: TRBJ2-3
d_call: -
cdr3_aa: CASSSRGASGTSTDTQYF

clone_size: -
v_call: TRBV2
cdr3_length: 13
j_call: TRBJ2-3
d_call: -
cdr3_aa: CASMGSRTDTQYF

clone_size: once
v_call: TRBV30
cdr3_length: 16
j_call: TRBJ2-7
d_call: -
cdr3_aa: CAWSPPFVGRMREQYF

clone_size: -
v_call: TRBV7-6
cdr3_length: 18
j_call: TRBJ2-5
d_call: -
cdr3_aa: CVSSQRRDGEMYQETQYF

clone_size: few
v_call: TRBV9
cdr3_length: 17
j_call: TRBJ2-3
d_call: -
cdr3_aa: CASSVESGDLSTDTQYF

clone_size: -
v_call: TRBV19
cdr3_length: 14
j_call: TRBJ1-4
d_call: -
cdr3_aa: CASSAGRIPGELFF

clone_size: once
v_call: TRBV29-1
cdr3_length: 11
j_call: TRBJ1-1
d_call: -
cdr3_aa: CSVEGGTEAFF

clone_size: -
v_call: TRBV7-3
cdr3_length: 14
j_call: TRBJ1-4
d_call: -
cdr3_aa: CASSFGSTNEKLFF

clone_size: -
v_call: TRBV4-2
cdr3_length: 16
j_call: TRBJ2-6
d_call: -
cdr3_aa: CASSQDPRAGANVLTF

clone_size: -
v_call: TRBV18
cdr3_length: 16
j_call: TRBJ2-1
d_call: -
cdr3_aa: CASSPGFLSSYNEQFF

clone_size: -
v_call: TRBV18
cdr3_length: 14
j_call: TRBJ1-1
d_call: -
cdr3_aa: CASSPWGANTEAFF

clone_size: once
v_call: TRBV11-2
cdr3_length: 15
j_call: TRBJ2-3
d_call: -
cdr3_aa: CASSPGLPPTDTQYF

clone_size: -
v_call: TRBV27
cdr3_length: 12
j_call: TRBJ2-2
d_call: -
cdr3_aa: CASSPGAGELFF

clone_size: once
v_call: TRBV5-1
cdr3_length: 16
j_call: TRBJ1-4
d_call: -
cdr3_aa: CASSLDGTGGNEKLFF

clone_size: -
v_call: TRBV6-6
cdr3_length: 13
j_call: TRBJ1-2
d_call: -
cdr3_aa: CASVDSSNYGYTF

clone_size: -
v_call: TRBV18
cdr3_length: 13
j_call: TRBJ2-7
d_call: -
cdr3_aa: CASSPMVGGEQYF

clone_size: many
v_call: TRBV25-1
cdr3_length: 14
j_call: TRBJ1-1
d_call: -
cdr3_aa: CASSESGVNTEAFF

clone_size: -
v_call: TRBV18
cdr3_length: 13
j_call: TRBJ1-5
d_call: -
cdr3_aa: CASSPDSRQPQHF

clone_size: -
v_call: TRBV19
cdr3_length: 13
j_call: TRBJ1-1
d_call: -
cdr3_aa: CASSPLGATEAFF

clone_size: -
v_call: TRBV5-6
cdr3_length: 14
j_call: TRBJ1-1
d_call: TRBD1
cdr3_aa: CASSLQGSNTEAFF

clone_size: -
v_call: TRBV5-6
cdr3_length: 16
j_call: TRBJ2-1
d_call: -
cdr3_aa: CASSLRVAAAWNEQFF

clone_size: -
v_call: TRBV5-1
cdr3_length: 13
j_call: TRBJ1-2
d_call: TRBD1
cdr3_aa: CASSLQGTDGYTF

clone_size: few
v_call: TRBV29-1
cdr3_length: 14
j_call: TRBJ2-5
d_call: TRBD1
cdr3_aa: CSVASGQGGETQYF

clone_size: -
v_call: TRBV7-8
cdr3_length: 15
j_call: -
d_call: -
cdr3_aa: CASSPPFPFLAEQYF

clone_size: -
v_call: TRBV7-3
cdr3_length: 11
j_call: TRBJ1-1
d_call: -
cdr3_aa: CASGGYTEAFF

clone_size: -
v_call: TRBV6-6
cdr3_length: 13
j_call: TRBJ2-7
d_call: -
cdr3_aa: CASSYGWGYEQYF

clone_size: -
v_call: TRBV2
cdr3_length: 14
j_call: TRBJ1-4
d_call: -
cdr3_aa: CASSEEGTNEKLFF

clone_size: -
v_call: TRBV10-1
cdr3_length: 13
j_call: TRBJ1-1
d_call: -
cdr3_aa: CASSDEGRTEAFF

clone_size: -
v_call: TRBV5-8
cdr3_length: 15
j_call: TRBJ1-1
d_call: -
cdr3_aa: CASSLSLIGVAEAFF

clone_size: -
v_call: TRBV27
cdr3_length: 15
j_call: TRBJ2-3
d_call: TRBD1
cdr3_aa: CASSRDRGSTDTQYF

clone_size: -
v_call: TRBV27
cdr3_length: 12
j_call: TRBJ1-2
d_call: -
cdr3_aa: CASRGTIYGYTF

clone_size: once
v_call: TRBV6-1
cdr3_length: 15
j_call: TRBJ1-5
d_call: -
cdr3_aa: CASKLVGFSNQPQHF

clone_size: -
v_call: TRBV7-2
cdr3_length: 16
j_call: TRBJ1-1
d_call: TRBD1
cdr3_aa: CASSLGQSYMNTEAFF

clone_size: few
v_call: TRBV5-4
cdr3_length: 15
j_call: TRBJ1-2
d_call: -
cdr3_aa: CASSLGEITNYGYTF

clone_size: -
v_call: TRBV11-1
cdr3_length: 12
j_call: TRBJ2-2
d_call: -
cdr3_aa: CASSQPTGELFF

clone_size: once
v_call: TRBV7-9
cdr3_length: 15
j_call: TRBJ2-3
d_call: -
cdr3_aa: CASSLGGASTDTQYF

clone_size: -
v_call: TRBV21-1
cdr3_length: 17
j_call: TRBJ1-1
d_call: -
cdr3_aa: CASSGRSSQGSDTEAFF

clone_size: -
v_call: TRBV27
cdr3_length: 11
j_call: TRBJ1-1
d_call: -
cdr3_aa: CASSSHTEAFF

clone_size: -
v_call: TRBV9
cdr3_length: 15
j_call: TRBJ2-7
d_call: -
cdr3_aa: CASSVAGTLLDEQYF

clone_size: -
v_call: TRBV30
cdr3_length: 12
j_call: TRBJ1-2
d_call: -
cdr3_aa: CAWSVGPFGYTF

clone_size: few
v_call: TRBV6-6
cdr3_length: 11
j_call: TRBJ1-4
d_call: -
cdr3_aa: CASTRWEKLFF

clone_size: -
v_call: TRBV15
cdr3_length: 13
j_call: TRBJ1-6
d_call: -
cdr3_aa: CATSRATDSPLHF

clone_size: -
v_call: TRBV5-1
cdr3_length: 15
j_call: TRBJ2-5
d_call: -
cdr3_aa: CASSLPTPGRETQYF

clone_size: -
v_call: TRBV2
cdr3_length: 15
j_call: TRBJ2-7
d_call: TRBD2
cdr3_aa: CASRADAGGPYEQYF

clone_size: many
v_call: TRBV29-1
cdr3_length: 11
j_call: TRBJ2-1
d_call: -
cdr3_aa: CLGRGYNEQFF

clone_size: -
v_call: TRBV4-1
cdr3_length: 16
j_call: TRBJ1-4
d_call: -
cdr3_aa: CASSQGVTGGDEKLFF

clone_size: few
v_call: TRBV7-9
cdr3_length: 15
j_call: TRBJ1-2
d_call: TRBD1
cdr3_aa: CASSLSVGGEGGYTF

clone_size: -
v_call: TRBV11-2
cdr3_length: 17
j_call: TRBJ2-3
d_call: -
cdr3_aa: CARGLTLRGSSTDTQYF

clone_size: -
v_call: TRBV19
cdr3_length: 13
j_call: TRBJ2-1
d_call: -
cdr3_aa: CASSLAAWDEQFF